This T cell receptor beta chain was retrieved from a study of OX40 agonist ivuxolimab in advanced cancers. Concerning the study at large: The costimulatory receptor OX40 (CD134) was targeted by ivuxolimab, a fully human IgG2 agonistic monoclonal antibody. Intravenous ivuxolimab was administered to patients every 2 weeks at six dose levels: 0.01, 0.1, 0.3, 1.5, 3 and 10 mg/kg. Of the approximately 50 patients in dose escalation, about 20 had hepatocellular carcinoma, roughly 15 had melanoma, 9 had renal cell carcinoma and 9 had head and neck cancer. A male proportion of almost 85% and a mean age of 60 years, ranging from about 23 to 90, were recorded for the dose-escalation cohort. Patients were allowed to have had prior anti-PD-1, anti-PD-L1 or anti-CTLA-4 therapy, and around two fifths of the dose-escalation patients had been treated with checkpoint inhibitors. Partial responses occurred in three dose-escalation patients: two with cutaneous melanoma and one with hepatocellular carcinoma. The purpose of peripheral TCRbeta sequencing was to test whether ivuxolimab changed TCR sequence diversity and led to clonal T-cell expansion. The paper reports the monotherapy dose-escalation portion (N of about 47 patients) of the phase I ivuxolimab trial. General findings and caveats noted by the study authors: After ivuxolimab, more expanded clones were found on average in CD8+ T cells than in CD4+ T cells. The antigen specificity of the clonally expanded peripheral T cells was not determined. Clonal expansion of both CD4+ and CD8+ blood T cells was observed from baseline to week 6 at doses 0.1 to 3.0 mg/kg. Low levels of normalized T-cell clonal expansion were also seen in some patients who did not respond. In partial responders in the 0.1-3.0 mg/kg groups, normalized peripheral clonal expansion was found to be among the lowest, especially among CD8+ T cells.

Germline trimming amounts to 6 bases on V and 1 base on J, with 3 as the count of junction bases outside the gene matches. The CDR3 sequence holds 14 residues, the cysteine and phenylalanine included. Left in the record is the CDR3 DNA by itself, 42 bases read in frame from the first base. The germline V gene sets CDR1 to MNHNS and CDR2 to SASEGT. Regarding this clone: Its cognate antigen has yet to be identified. No qualities accompany the bases; no much larger clone lies one base away.

For sequencing of the TCRbeta CDR3 region, genomic DNA was extracted from the sorted cells. The immunoSEQ Assay was used to sequence the TCRbeta CDR3 regions. TCRdb obtained this table from immuneACCESS and retained in-frame rearrangements with V and J assigned. These tables miss some clones; where compared with another copy, unresolved V genes account for less than half of the shortfall, and the remainder is unexplained. The sample has some 48,000 clones on record, under 90% of them singletons. Roughly 23% of the sample comes from the top ten. Patients with a history of autoimmune disease or receiving systemic immunosuppression were excluded from the trial. Peripheral blood for TCR sequencing was collected from all dose cohorts at baseline, on cycle 4 day 1, and on cycle 7 day 1. The samples were drawn from a first-in-human, open-label, multicenter phase I dose-escalation trial of ivuxolimab. Adults with locally advanced or metastatic melanoma, renal cell, hepatocellular, or head and neck squamous cell carcinoma were enrolled in the trial. Before TCR sequencing, CD4+ T cells and CD8+ T cells from peripheral blood were sorted into separate populations.

This receptor was taken from an adult with an advanced solid tumor such as melanoma, head and neck, liver or kidney cancer. The rearranged segments are TRBV6-1 and TRBJ1-3, with 7 bases matching TRBD1. The sequencing used CD4+ or CD8+ T cells sorted from blood, collected in a trial of the OX40 agonist ivuxolimab. Here is the DNA: TGTGCCAGCAGCACGACAGGGTCTGGAAACACCATATATTTT. This sequence encodes CASSTTGSGNTIYF.